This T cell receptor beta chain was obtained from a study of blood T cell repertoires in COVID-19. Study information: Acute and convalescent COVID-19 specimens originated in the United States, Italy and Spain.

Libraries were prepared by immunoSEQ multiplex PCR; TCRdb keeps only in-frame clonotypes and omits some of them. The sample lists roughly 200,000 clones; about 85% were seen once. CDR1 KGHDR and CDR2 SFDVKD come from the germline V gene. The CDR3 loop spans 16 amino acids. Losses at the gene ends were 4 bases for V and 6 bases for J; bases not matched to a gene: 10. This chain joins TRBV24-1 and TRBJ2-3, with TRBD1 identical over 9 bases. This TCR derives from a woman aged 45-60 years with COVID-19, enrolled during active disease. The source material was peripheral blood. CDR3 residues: CATSDRKQGAADTQYF. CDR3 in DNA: TGTGCCACCAGTGACCGCAAACAGGGGGCGGCGGATACGCAGTATTTT.